This TCR beta chain comes out of a study of blood T cell repertoires in COVID-19. Study context: The United States, Italy and Spain were the sources of the acute and convalescent COVID-19 samples. T cells, B-cell-depleted T cells, or PBMCs supplied cDNA or gDNA.

Germline lookup yields CDR1 WSHSY and CDR2 SAAADI. This CDR3 region has 15 residues. V gave up 4 bases and J gave up 5 bases; unmatched junction bases: 8. In the original processing: Amplifying reference gene primers gave estimates of nucleated cell counts. This table comes from immunoSEQ multiplex PCR, and its TCRdb copy is limited to in-frame clones, with some not included. Clonal size and the V and J genes are those of that table, whereas D and trimming came from the DNA. The table shows some 180,000 clones, with more than 80% occurring only once. This clone has only one observation. The sequenced material came from peripheral blood. This receptor was taken from a woman in her sixties with acute or convalescent COVID-19. The chain combines TRBV10-2 with TRBJ2-3, with 8 bases fitting TRBD2. In DNA, the CDR3 is TGCGCCAGCAGTGCCCGGGGGGGGCTCGGAGATACGCAGTATTTT. It encodes CASSARGGLGDTQYF.